The entry below gives a single T cell receptor beta chain sequence along with its context. These data originate in a study of blood T cell repertoires in COVID-19. Study-level information: Italy, Spain and the United States were the sources of the convalescent and acute COVID-19 samples. The analysed material was cDNA or gDNA that came from T cells, B-cell-depleted T cells, or PBMCs.

Authors' analysis steps: Researchers report that nucleated cell counts were estimated from reference gene primer amplification. Sequenced by immunoSEQ multiplex PCR; TCRdb stores in-frame clones only, minus some. V and J calls and clone size are those listed in that table; D and trimming were worked out from the DNA. The table includes around 100,000 clones, about nine tenths detected once. V dropped 2 bases and J dropped 6 bases, with 11 bases sitting between them. CDR1 and CDR2 (germline): SGHTA, FQGNSA. This CDR3 spans 14 amino acids. The sequence came from a man aged 50-59 years with acute or convalescent COVID-19. This chain connects TRBV7-2 to TRBJ1-5; weak D call: TRBD1 (5 bases). Sequenced: peripheral blood. The CDR3 loop reads CASSLFAGPQPQHF. The CDR3 nucleotides are TGTGCCAGCAGCTTATTTGCGGGACCTCAGCCCCAGCATTTT.